Listed below are T cell receptor beta chains from one sample, sequenced in a study of T cell responses to AZD1222 COVID-19 vaccine. Measured with immunoSEQ multiplex PCR; TCRdb has only the in-frame clones, and not every one. The sample holds more than 85,000 clones, over 75% seen once. The sequences come from peripheral blood, collected on day 0 of AZD1222 vaccination. These receptors all come from an adult in good health. The CDR3 runs from the conserved cysteine through the conserved F or W. Each record gives: clone size, J gene, V gene, D gene, CDR3 protein, CDR3 DNA. A D gene is named only where the DNA matches it firmly. Clone size is shown for a subset of rows, as once, few, many or a class of expanded clone.

size: .; J: TRBJ2-3; V: TRBV29-1; D: .; CDR3: CSVEAGTDTQYF; DNA: TGCAGCGTTGAGGCGGGGACAGATACGCAGTATTTT
size: .; J: TRBJ2-2; V: TRBV27; D: TRBD2; CDR3: CASRWASGDTGELFF; DNA: TGTGCCAGCAGATGGGCTAGCGGAGACACCGGGGAGCTGTTTTTT
size: .; J: TRBJ2-1; V: TRBV11-3; D: TRBD2; CDR3: CASSGRGSEYEQFF; DNA: TGTGCCAGCAGCGGGCGGGGGTCCGAGTATGAGCAGTTCTTC
size: .; J: TRBJ2-4; V: TRBV3-1/TRBV3-2; D: TRBD1; CDR3: CASSLGQGLAKNIQYF; DNA: TGTGCCAGCAGCCTAGGACAGGGGTTAGCCAAAAACATTCAGTACTTC
size: .; J: TRBJ1-2; V: TRBV19; D: .; CDR3: CASSGPAGKGYGYTF; DNA: TGTGCCAGTTCCGGTCCGGCAGGGAAAGGCTATGGCTACACCTTC
size: .; J: TRBJ2-7; V: TRBV28; D: .; CDR3: CASSFQWEWGEPRYEQYF; DNA: TGTGCCAGCAGTTTTCAATGGGAATGGGGGGAGCCCAGGTACGAGCAGTACTTC
size: few; J: TRBJ2-6; V: TRBV24-1; D: TRBD2; CDR3: CATSDSFSSGGSGANVLTF; DNA: TGTGCCACCAGTGATTCTTTCTCTAGCGGGGGCTCTGGGGCCAACGTCCTGACTTTC
size: .; J: TRBJ2-7; V: TRBV2; D: .; CDR3: CASWDTLAYEQYF; DNA: TGTGCCAGCTGGGACACCCTGGCGTACGAGCAGTACTTC
size: .; J: TRBJ2-7; V: TRBV4-2; D: .; CDR3: CASSQDGAESSYEQYF; DNA: TGTGCCAGCAGCCAAGATGGGGCAGAAAGCTCCTACGAGCAGTACTTC
size: .; J: TRBJ1-6; V: TRBV11-2; D: .; CDR3: CASSLVQGSSALHF; DNA: TGTGCCAGCAGCTTAGTGCAGGGCTCTTCGGCCCTCCACTTT
size: .; J: TRBJ1-5; V: TRBV28; D: TRBD1; CDR3: CASAEGGGSNQPQHF; DNA: TGTGCCAGCGCCGAAGGAGGGGGCAGCAATCAGCCCCAGCATTTT
size: .; J: TRBJ2-7; V: TRBV3-1/TRBV3-2; D: .; CDR3: CASSQVSAGYEQYF; DNA: TGTGCCAGCAGCCAAGTCTCCGCGGGCTACGAGCAGTACTTC
size: .; J: TRBJ1-2; V: TRBV29-1; D: TRBD1; CDR3: CSVRGQGAFDGYTF; DNA: TGCAGCGTCCGCGGACAGGGGGCGTTTGATGGCTACACCTTC
size: .; J: TRBJ1-1; V: TRBV29-1; D: .; CDR3: CSVSEGTNTEAFF; DNA: TGCAGCGTTTCGGAGGGGACGAACACTGAAGCTTTCTTT
size: .; J: TRBJ2-2; V: TRBV6-5; D: .; CDR3: CASSPQQNTGELFF; DNA: TGTGCCAGCAGTCCCCAGCAGAACACCGGGGAGCTGTTTTTT
size: .; J: TRBJ1-6; V: TRBV2; D: .; CDR3: CASSDRGGNSPLHF; DNA: TGTGCCAGCAGTGACAGGGGAGGAAATTCACCCCTCCACTTT
size: .; J: TRBJ2-1; V: TRBV27; D: TRBD1; CDR3: CASSRDSLNEQFF; DNA: TGTGCCAGCAGTCGGGACAGCCTCAATGAGCAGTTCTTC
size: once; J: TRBJ1-6; V: TRBV18; D: TRBD1; CDR3: CASSSRDRGNSPLHF; DNA: TGTGCCAGCTCATCCCGGGACAGGGGAAATTCACCCCTCCACTTT
size: .; J: TRBJ1-2; V: TRBV7-2; D: .; CDR3: CASSLAPGTVDGYTF; DNA: TGTGCCAGCAGCTTGGCGCCCGGGACGGTCGATGGCTACACCTTC